What follows describes a single T cell receptor (beta chain). Its antigen is as yet unknown. The sample comes from a study of monozygotic twins with inflammatory bowel disease. Whole-study results and caveats: IBD patients shared fewer clonotypes with other individuals than healthy twins, especially patients with disease activity signs.

Germline V CDR1 and CDR2: GTSNPN, SVGIG (reference sequence). CDR3 length: 15 residues. TCRdb re-called the 5' RACE reads and shows each CDR3 protein once, DNA omitted. Its clone listing holds 150,000 to 200,000 distinct CDR3 sequences. Each donor supplied under 3 ml of blood. The TCR sequence derives from a human donor with ulcerative colitis or Crohn's disease, or a healthy co-twin of an affected twin (not recorded which). The chain links TRBV30 to TRBJ2-1; TCRdb gives TRBD2 as the D gene, but with no DNA this cannot be confirmed. The sample comprised blood. CDR3 protein: CAWSDPSGRFNEQFF.